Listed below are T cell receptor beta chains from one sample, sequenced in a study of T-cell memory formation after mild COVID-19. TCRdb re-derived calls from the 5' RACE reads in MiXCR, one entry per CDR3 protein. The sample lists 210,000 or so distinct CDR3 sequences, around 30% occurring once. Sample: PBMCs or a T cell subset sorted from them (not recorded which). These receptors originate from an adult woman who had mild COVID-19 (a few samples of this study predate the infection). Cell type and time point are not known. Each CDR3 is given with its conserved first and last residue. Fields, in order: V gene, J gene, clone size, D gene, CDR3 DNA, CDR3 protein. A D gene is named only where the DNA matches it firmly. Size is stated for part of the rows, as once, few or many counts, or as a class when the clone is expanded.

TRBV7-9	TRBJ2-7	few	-	TGTGCCAGCACCACCCCCCCGGGGACCAGCTCCTACGAGCAGTACTTC	CASTTPPGTSSYEQYF
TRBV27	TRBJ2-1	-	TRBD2	TGTGCCAGCAGTTACCTTCCCGGGACTAGCGGGAGTTACAATGAGCAGTTCTTC	CASSYLPGTSGSYNEQFF
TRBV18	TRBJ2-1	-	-	TGTGCCAGCTCACCCCGAGAGGATCGGCGCTCCTACAATGAGCAGTTCTTC	CASSPREDRRSYNEQFF
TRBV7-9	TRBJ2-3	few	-	TGTGCCAGCAGCTTCCTGGGAGATACGCAGTATTTT	CASSFLGDTQYF
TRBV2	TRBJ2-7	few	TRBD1	TGTGCCATGCGGACAGGGGGCTCCTACGAGCAGTACTTC	CAMRTGGSYEQYF
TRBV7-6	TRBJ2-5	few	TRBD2	TGTGCCAGCAGCTCCCCCGGTGGACTAGCGGGGGCGTACCAAGAGACCCAGTACTTC	CASSSPGGLAGAYQETQYF
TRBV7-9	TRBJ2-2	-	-	TGTGCCAGCAGCTTAGCGAGCCGGGGGGAGCTGTTTTTT	CASSLASRGELFF
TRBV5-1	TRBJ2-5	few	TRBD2	TGCGCCAGCAGCCCCCCGGGACTAACAGAGACCCAGTACTTC	CASSPPGLTETQYF
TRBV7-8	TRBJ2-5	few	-	TGTGCCAGCAGCCCCGAGAATGGGGTATGGCAAGAGACCCAGTACTTC	CASSPENGVWQETQYF
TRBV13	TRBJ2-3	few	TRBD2	TGTGCCAGCAGCCCTCCACTCCAATCAAAGGGGACTACCAGCACAGATACGCAGTATTTT	CASSPPLQSKGTTSTDTQYF
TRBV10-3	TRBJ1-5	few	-	TGTGCCATCAGTGAGACTGCCAATCAGCCCCAGCATTTT	CAISETANQPQHF
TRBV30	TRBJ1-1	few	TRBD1	TGTGCCTGGAGTGTACCGGGACAGATGAACACTGAAGCTTTCTTT	CAWSVPGQMNTEAFF
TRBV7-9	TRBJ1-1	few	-	TGTGCCAGCAGCCAAAGCACGGGGTATGGCACTGAAGCTTTCTTT	CASSQSTGYGTEAFF
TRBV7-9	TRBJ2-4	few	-	TGTGCCAGCAGCTTAGCCGTTAACATTCAGTACTTC	CASSLAVNIQYF
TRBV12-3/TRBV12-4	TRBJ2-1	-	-	TGTGCCAGCAGCCAAGAGAGGCCGCACTACAATGAGCAGTTCTTC	CASSQERPHYNEQFF
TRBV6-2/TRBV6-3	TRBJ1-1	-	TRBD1	TGTGCCAGCAGTAAGCGTCCGGGACAGGGTGACACTGAAGCTTTCTTT	CASSKRPGQGDTEAFF
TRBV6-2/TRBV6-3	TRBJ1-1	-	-	TGTGCCAGCAGTTCGACAATCATGAACACTGAAGCTTTCTTT	CASSSTIMNTEAFF
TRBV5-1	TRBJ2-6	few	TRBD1	TGCGCCAGCAGCTCGACAGGGACTGGGGCCAACGTCCTGACTTTC	CASSSTGTGANVLTF
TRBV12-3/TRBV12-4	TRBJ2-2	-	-	TGTGCCAGCACAAAGACCGGGGAGCTGTTTTTT	CASTKTGELFF
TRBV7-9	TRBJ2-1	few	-	TGTGCCAGCAGTCTAGAGAGGGGCCGAGGGTTCTCCTACAATGAGCAGTTCTTC	CASSLERGRGFSYNEQFF
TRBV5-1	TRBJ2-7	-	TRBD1	TGCGCCAGCAGCTTGGGAGGGACAGGGGTAGCCTACGAGCAGTACTTC	CASSLGGTGVAYEQYF
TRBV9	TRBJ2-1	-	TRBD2	TGTGCCAGCAGCGTCACGCCCAGACTTGAGCGGGGGGACAATGAGCAGTTCTTC	CASSVTPRLERGDNEQFF
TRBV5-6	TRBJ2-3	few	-	TGTGCCAGCAGCTCCCACCCCAAGGATACGCAGTATTTT	CASSSHPKDTQYF
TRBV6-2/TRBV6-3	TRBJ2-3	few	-	TGTGCCAGCAGTTACCCTGGGACCCGCACAGATACGCAGTATTTT	CASSYPGTRTDTQYF
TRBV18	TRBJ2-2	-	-	TGTGCCAGCTCACGGGCTAACACCGGGGAGCTGTTTTTT	CASSRANTGELFF
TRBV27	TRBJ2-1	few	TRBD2	TGTGCCAGCAGTTCCTTTTCCGGGGGGGCTGTTATTGAGCAGTTCTTC	CASSSFSGGAVIEQFF
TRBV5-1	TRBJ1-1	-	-	TGCGCCAGCAGCGGAAGTGGGAACACTGAAGCTTTCTTT	CASSGSGNTEAFF
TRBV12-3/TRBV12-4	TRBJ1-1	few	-	TGTGCCAGCAGCACAGGGAGGAGCGCTGAAGCTTTCTTT	CASSTGRSAEAFF
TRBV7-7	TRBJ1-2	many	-	TGTGCTAGCACTTCGGGGAAGGACAGCCAACTCTATGGCTACACCTTC	CASTSGKDSQLYGYTF
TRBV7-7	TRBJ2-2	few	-	TGTGCTAGCAGCTTAGAGGGACACGTGGGCGGGGAGCTGTTTTTT	CASSLEGHVGGELFF
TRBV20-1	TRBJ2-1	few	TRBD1	TGCAGTGCACCTGGACAGGGTTTTTTAAATGAGCAGTTCTTC	CSAPGQGFLNEQFF
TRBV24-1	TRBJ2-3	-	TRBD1	TGTGCCACCAGTGATTTGAGACAGGGGGCGAATACAGATACGCAGTATTTT	CATSDLRQGANTDTQYF
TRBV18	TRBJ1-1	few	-	TGTGCCAGCTCACCCCCACAGGCGCTGAACACTGAAGCTTTCTTT	CASSPPQALNTEAFF
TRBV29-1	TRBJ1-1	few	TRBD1	TGCAGCGTCTCCAAGACAGGGGGAGACACTGAAGCTTTCTTT	CSVSKTGGDTEAFF
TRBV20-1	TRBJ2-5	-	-	TGCAGTGCTAGCAGGATCCCGCTGACGGGGGAGACCCAGTACTTC	CSASRIPLTGETQYF
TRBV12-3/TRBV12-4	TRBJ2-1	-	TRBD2	TGTGCCAGCAGTTTGGCGGGACTAGCGGGAGGGAATGAGCAGTTCTTC	CASSLAGLAGGNEQFF
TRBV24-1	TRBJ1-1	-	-	TGTGCCACCAGTGATCCCCGGGAGGTTGGTGGTCGAGCTTTCTTT	CATSDPREVGGRAFF
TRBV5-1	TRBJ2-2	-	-	TGCGCCAGCAGCTTGGTTAGGTCCACCGGGGAGCTGTTTTTT	CASSLVRSTGELFF
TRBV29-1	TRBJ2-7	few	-	TGCAGCGTTGCGCCCAGCGCCCACTACGAGCAGTACTTC	CSVAPSAHYEQYF
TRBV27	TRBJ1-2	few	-	TGTGCCAGCAGTTTCGACGGAAACTATGGCTACACCTTC	CASSFDGNYGYTF
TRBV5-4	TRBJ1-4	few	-	TGTGCCAGCAGCTCGGACCGCATAGATGAAAAACTGTTTTTT	CASSSDRIDEKLFF
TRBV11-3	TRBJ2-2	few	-	TGTGCCAGCAGCCAAGGGCTAGCACGCACCGGGGAGCTGTTTTTT	CASSQGLARTGELFF
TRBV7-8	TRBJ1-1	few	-	TGTGCCAGCATCAACCTACAGGGTGTGAACACTGAAGCTTTCTTT	CASINLQGVNTEAFF
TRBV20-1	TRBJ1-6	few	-	TGCAGTGCTAGAGATCTGAGCGGCTCCGGGGGGAATTCACCCCTCCACTTT	CSARDLSGSGGNSPLHF
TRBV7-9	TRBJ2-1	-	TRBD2	TGTGCCAGCAGCCTCCGGACTAGCGGGCTCGACAATGAGCAGTTCTTC	CASSLRTSGLDNEQFF
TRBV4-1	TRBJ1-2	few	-	TGCGCCAGCAGCCAAGCCGCCCCGATCGGGTATGGCTACACCTTC	CASSQAAPIGYGYTF
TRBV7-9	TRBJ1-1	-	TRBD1	TGTGCCAGCAGCCACACGACAGGGCGCACTGAAGCTTTCTTT	CASSHTTGRTEAFF
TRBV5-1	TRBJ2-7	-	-	TGCGCCAGCAGCTTGGTGGACGAGCAGTACTTC	CASSLVDEQYF